The 7 T cell receptor beta chains presented below share a single source sample, sequenced in a study of blood T cell repertoires in COVID-19 (dated by TCRdb to between 2020 and 2021). Library method: the immunoSEQ multiplex PCR assay. Drawn from immuneACCESS, this table holds only the in-frame rearrangements with V and J called that TCRdb kept. Clones are partly lost; checked studies trace under half to an unresolved V gene and leave the rest unexplained. Recorded for this sample are roughly 260,000 clones; around 82% of them occurred a single time. The ten largest clonotypes hold 4% to 6% of the sample. Sequenced material: peripheral blood. Receptors were obtained from a woman of 80 years or more with active or convalescent COVID-19.

V usage is TRBV4-1 and J usage is TRBJ1-6; D perhaps matches TRBD1 (5 bases). Trimming stripped 0 bases from V and 10 bases from J, with 13 bases between. The CDR3 is made up of 15 amino acids. Germline CDR1 is MGHRA and CDR2 is YSYEKL. This CDR3 reads CASSQDPQGRSPLHF. For the CDR3, the DNA is TGCGCCAGCAGCCAAGATCCCCAGGGTCGCTCACCCCTCCACTTT.

This clone has only one observation. The genes are TRBV29-1 and TRBJ2-1; 7 bases line up with TRBD2. In germline, CDR1 is SQVTM, CDR2 ANQGSEA. Trimming at V came to 7 bases and at J to 9 bases, leaving 12 bases not matched to a gene. This CDR3 has 13 residues. CDR3 coding DNA: TGCAGCGCCTTTCTGGGGGGAGGGACTGAGCAGTTCTTC. Its translation: CSAFLGGGTEQFF.

The V and J genes are TRBV5-1 and TRBJ2-2, with TRBD2 matching 13 bases. The CDR3 length is 20 residues. Trimming at V came to 0 bases and at J to 4 bases, leaving 12 bases not matched to a gene. The V gene's germline CDR1 is SGHRS and CDR2 YFSETQ. The CDR3 sequence: CASSLEYRLAGGRGTGELFF. CDR3 nucleotide sequence: TGCGCCAGCAGCTTGGAATATAGACTAGCGGGAGGCCGTGGCACCGGGGAGCTGTTTTTT. The full variable domain, its missing parts supplied by reference TRBV5-1 and TRBJ2-2, is KAGVTQTPRYLIKTRGQQVTLSCSPISGHRSVSWYQQTPGQGLQFLFEYFSETQRNKGNFPGRFSGRQFSNSRSEMNVSTLELGDSALYLCASSLEYRLAGGRGTGELFFGEGSRLTVL.

The chain uses TRBV3-1 (or the pseudogene TRBV3-2) and TRBJ1-3; D is unresolved. Deletions cut 2 bases from V and 3 bases from J, with 11 bases between. CDR1 and CDR2 (germline): LGHDT, YNNKEL (reference sequence). The CDR3 is 15 amino acids. Here the CDR3 DNA reads TGTGCCAGCAGCCAAACCCGGCGGCATGGAAACACCATATATTTT. The encoded protein is CASSQTRRHGNTIYF.

The chain carries TRBV18 and TRBJ1-1, with a tentative D call TRBD1 (5 bases). V dropped 3 bases and J dropped 8 bases, with 7 bases sitting between them. The germline CDR1 and CDR2 sequences are KGHSH and LQKENI. CDR3 length: 11 amino acids. The DNA for the CDR3 is TGTGCCAGCTCACCGCGGGACGAAGCTTTCTTT. Its translation is CASSPRDEAFF.

This clone was seen a single time. V and J are TRBV12-3 or TRBV12-4 and TRBJ2-2; D is ambiguous. The ends were cut back, 2 bases at V and 2 bases at J, with 3 bases in the middle. CDR3 length: 13 residues. The CDR3 nucleotides are TGTGCCAGCAGTTTATTAAACACCGGGGAGCTGTTTTTT. It translates to CASSLLNTGELFF.

The chain employs TRBV6-5 and TRBJ2-7; the match to TRBD1 covers 7 bases. Trimming removed 7 bases from V and 0 bases from J; junction bases left unmatched: 6. This CDR3 is 14 amino acids long. CDR1 is MNHEY, CDR2 SVGAGI, per germline. The CDR3 DNA sequence: TGTGCCAGCAACCGACGACAGGGCTCCTACGAGCAGTACTTC. Amino acid sequence: CASNRRQGSYEQYF.